The clone carrying this T cell receptor (beta chain) is labeled large (0.1 to 1%). The antigen is not known. The repertoire was sequenced with immunoSEQ multiplex PCR; TCRdb's copy has only in-frame clones and lacks some. The table shows under 90,000 clones, with roughly 80% occurring only once. The record originates from a study of OX40 agonist ivuxolimab in advanced cancers. The overall study: Under the entry rules, prior anti-PD-1, anti-PD-L1 or anti-CTLA-4 therapy was allowed, and less than 50% had some. Study conclusions and caveats: Also present in some nonresponders was a low level of normalized T-cell clonal expansion. In general, CD8+ T cells held more expanded clones than CD4+ did, on average.

Looked up from germline, CDR1 is SGHAT and CDR2 is FQNNGV. Trimming cost V 5 bases and J 1 base; bases outside gene matches: 12. The CDR3 runs 18 residues. Sequencing was performed on CD4+ or CD8+ T cells sorted from blood, taken in a trial of the OX40 agonist ivuxolimab. The TCR was taken from an adult with an advanced solid tumor such as melanoma, head and neck, liver or kidney cancer. The chain recombines TRBV11-2 with TRBJ1-3; 9 nucleotides align to TRBD1. CDR3 protein: CASSRTGVRSGSGNTIYF. DNA for the CDR3: TGTGCCAGCAGCCGGACAGGGGTCCGGAGCGGTTCTGGAAACACCATATATTTT. The whole variable domain, filled in from reference TRBV11-2 and TRBJ1-3, reads EAGVAQSPRYKIIEKRQSVAFWCNPISGHATLYWYQQILGQGPKLLIQFQNNGVVDDSQLPKDRFSAERLKGVDSTLKIQPAKLEDSAVYLCASSRTGVRSGSGNTIYFGEGSWLTVV.